This T cell receptor beta chain was sequenced in a study of T-cell memory formation after mild COVID-19. 5'RACE with constant-segment primers built TCRalpha and TCRbeta cDNA libraries with UMIs. MiXCR was run by TCRdb on the 5' RACE reads, yielding one entry per CDR3 protein. Of hundreds of thousands of distinct CDR3 sequences in the sample, less than 20% are singletons; the top ten hold about 20%. Study-wide points: Memory sampled before infection contained some responding clones, suggesting cross-reactive memory joined. Still unconfirmed is whether the second-wave clones peaking on day 37 recognized SARS-CoV-2.

This clonotype was seen a handful of times. Its antigen is as yet unknown. CDR3 length: 13 residues. The V and J ends lost 7 bases and 3 bases, in that order; junction bases with no gene match: 6. CDR1 and CDR2 (germline): MNHNS, SASEGT. The sequenced material came from PBMCs or a T cell subset sorted from them (not recorded which). The chain links TRBV6-1 to TRBJ2-7; 7 bases are shared with TRBD1. The sequence was obtained from a man aged 18 to 30 who had mild COVID-19 (a few samples of this study predate the infection). Cell type and time point are not known. CDR3 in amino acids: CASTWDRFYEQYV. The CDR3 DNA is TGTGCCAGCACCTGGGACAGATTCTACGAGCAGTACGTC.